This entry lists 27 T cell receptor beta chains sequenced from one sample in a study of Ad26.COV2.S vaccination and SARS-CoV-2 variants. Clones were read by immunoSEQ multiplex PCR, and TCRdb kept only the in-frame ones, dropping some. Of about 370,000 clones detected, roughly nine tenths appear once; the ten largest clones hold 3% to 4.5%. Sample treatment: roughly 19 received Ad26.COV2.S at low or high dose, single or two shots; 5 received placebo; per-sample allocation not given. Following the first vaccine or placebo injection, samples were taken on day 63. The source material was peripheral blood, sampled in a trial of Ad26.COV2.S vaccine versus placebo. The origin of the receptors is a person between 18 and 60 years old who received the Ad26.COV2.S COVID-19 vaccine or a placebo.

This clone was seen a single time. This sequence joins TRBV2 and TRBJ2-3; 13 nucleotides align to TRBD2. Germline V gene sequence: CDR1 SNHLY, CDR2 FYNNEI. V shed 5 bases, J shed 8 bases, and the junction held 10 bases outside the gene matches. The CDR3 is 16 amino acids. CDR3 in amino acids: CASSFKGLAGTSTQYF. The CDR3 DNA is TGTGCCAGCAGTTTTAAGGGACTAGCGGGAACCTCTACGCAGTATTTT.

The chain combines TRBV4-1 with TRBJ1-5; D gene ambiguous. Trimming shortened V by 0 bases and J by 0 bases, and 15 bases separated the two germline ends. This CDR3 comprises 18 residues. The germline gives CDR1 MGHRA, CDR2 YSYEKL. Written as DNA, the CDR3 is TGCGCCAGCAGCCAAGATTCGGCAGCCCTCTATAGCAATCAGCCCCAGCATTTT. Translated, it gives CASSQDSAALYSNQPQHF.

The genes are TRBV7-2 and TRBJ2-1; 10 nucleotides agree with TRBD1. Germline assignment: CDR1 SGHTA and CDR2 FQGNSA. The CDR3 has 16 residues. V lost 1 base and J lost 14; bases outside the gene matches: 14. The chain's CDR3 is CASSLETGTGVLSKFF. DNA of the CDR3: TGTGCCAGCAGCTTAGAAACCGGGACAGGGGTGTTGTCGAAGTTCTTC.

This chain links TRBV4-3 with TRBJ1-1; perhaps TRBD1 as D (5 bases). Trimming left V 0 bases short and J 2 bases short, with 10 bases between. Per germline, CDR1 LGHNA and CDR2 YSLEER. This CDR3 is 15 amino acids long. CDR3 residues: CASSQERQTNTEAFF. CDR3 DNA: TGCGCCAGCAGCCAAGAGAGACAGACCAACACTGAAGCTTTCTTT.

The genes are TRBV30 and TRBJ1-5; no firm D call. Trimming pared 0 bases from V and 3 bases from J, leaving 15 bases between. This CDR3 spans 16 amino acids. Germline V gives CDR1 GTSNPN, CDR2 SVGIG (reference sequence). This CDR3 is CAWSVRREGPNQPQHF. CDR3 nucleotide sequence: TGTGCCTGGAGTGTACGGAGGGAGGGCCCCAATCAGCCCCAGCATTTT.

This clone was seen a handful of times. V and J are TRBV2 and TRBJ1-5; perhaps TRBD1 as D (5 bases). Trimming took off 0 bases at V and 2 bases at J, with 8 bases between the two ends. This CDR3 contains 15 residues. Germline V gene data show CDR1 as SNHLY and CDR2 as FYNNEI. DNA for the CDR3: TGTGCCAGCAGTGAAGCTCCCAGGGGCAATCAGCCCCAGCATTTT. Its translation: CASSEAPRGNQPQHF.

The V gene is TRBV2, the J gene TRBJ1-4, with D perhaps matching TRBD1 (6 bases). The CDR3 runs 15 residues. V lost 10 bases and J 0 bases, leaving 15 bases between the germline ends. The germline V gene encodes CDR1 SNHLY and CDR2 FYNNEI. CDR3 in amino acids: CATRGGDATNEKLFF. The CDR3, as DNA: TGTGCCACCAGGGGAGGAGATGCAACTAATGAAAAACTGTTTTTT.

The V call is TRBV5-1, the J call TRBJ1-2, with D possibly matching TRBD1 (6 bases). Germline V CDR1 and CDR2: SGHRS, YFSETQ. This CDR3 comprises 13 residues. Deletions cut 0 bases from V and 11 bases from J, with 14 bases between. The CDR3 DNA reads TGCGCCAGCAGCTTGGGGACAGATCTAGGATACACCTTC. Residues: CASSLGTDLGYTF.

J is TRBJ1-3 and V is TRBV2; D is ambiguous. The V end was cut by 3 bases, the J end by 3 bases, with 9 bases between. The CDR3 totals 14 residues. The germline gives CDR1 SNHLY, CDR2 FYNNEI. CDR3 region: CASSEDPIGNTIYF. DNA of the CDR3: TGTGCCAGCAGTGAGGATCCTATTGGAAACACCATATATTTT.

CDR3 nucleotide sequence: TGCGCCAGCAGTGAGTCAAGAGTTGGACGGTTTGAAGCTTTCTTT. Protein sequence: CASSESRVGRFEAFF. This rearrangement joins TRBV10-1 to TRBJ1-1; no definite D call. The CDR3 extends over 15 amino acids. Trimming cost V 0 bases and J 7 bases, with 15 bases left between them. Germline-derived CDR1 and CDR2 are WNHNN and SYGVQD (reference sequence).

The chain joins TRBV5-6 to TRBJ1-5, with TRBD1 matching over 8 bases. CDR1 and CDR2 (germline): SGHDT, YYEEEE. This CDR3 has 15 amino acids. Trimming at V came to 4 bases and at J to 0 bases, leaving 3 bases not matched to a gene. The CDR3, as DNA: TGTGCCAGCAGCGACGGGACAGGTAGCAATCAGCCCCAGCATTTT. Translated: CASSDGTGSNQPQHF.

The V call is TRBV30, the J call TRBJ2-7, with 8 nucleotides matching TRBD1. The J segment lost 5 bases and the V segment lost 5 bases, leaving 5 bases of the junction unmatched. CDR1 and CDR2 from the germline V gene are GTSNPN and SVGIG (reference sequence). This CDR3 has 12 amino acids. In nucleotides, the CDR3 is TGTGCCTGGCAGGGGGCGAAACACGAGCAGTACTTC. It yields the protein CAWQGAKHEQYF. The whole variable domain, filled in from reference TRBV30 and TRBJ2-7, reads SQTIHQWPATLVQPVGSPLSLECTVEGTSNPNLYWYRQAAGRGLQLLFYSVGIGQISSEVPQNLSASRPQDRQFILSSKKLLLSDSGFYLCAWQGAKHEQYFGPGTRLTVT.

The chain couples TRBV30 to TRBJ1-1; no clear D gene. Germline V gene lookup returns CDR1 GTSNPN and CDR2 SVGIG (reference sequence). Trimming took off 7 bases at V and 4 bases at J, with 13 bases between the two ends. The CDR3 extends over 12 amino acids. CDR3 loop: CASRREGTEAFF. In DNA form, the CDR3 reads TGTGCCTCTCGTCGGGAGGGCACTGAAGCTTTCTTT.

The chain carries TRBV5-1 and TRBJ2-3; 8 bases agree with TRBD1. The CDR3 loop spans 15 amino acids. Germline V CDR1 and CDR2: SGHRS, YFSETQ. The trim removed 0 bases at V and 0 bases at J, leaving 0 bases unmatched. This chain's CDR3 is CASSLGQGSTDTQYF. The CDR3 DNA sequence: TGCGCCAGCAGCTTGGGACAGGGGAGCACAGATACGCAGTATTTT.

V is TRBV4-1 and J is TRBJ1-2, with 7 bases that match TRBD1. The length of the CDR3 is 15 residues. Losses at the gene ends were 1 base for V and 7 bases for J; bases not matched to a gene: 9. The germline gives CDR1 MGHRA, CDR2 YSYEKL. The CDR3 coding sequence is TGCGCCAGCAGCCAAGTTGTTACAGGGGAGGGTGGCTACACCTTC. Translating it yields CASSQVVTGEGGYTF.

V and J are TRBV5-4 and TRBJ2-7, with 14 positions matching TRBD2. The V and J ends lost 0 bases and 3 bases, in that order; junction bases with no gene match: 5. Looked up from germline, CDR1 is SGHNT and CDR2 is YYREEE (reference sequence). CDR3 size: 17 residues. The DNA of the CDR3 is TGTGCCAGCAGCTTGGGACTAGCGGGGGGGCCCCTCTACGAGCAGTACTTC. It yields the protein CASSLGLAGGPLYEQYF.

The chain employs TRBV3-1 (or the pseudogene TRBV3-2) and TRBJ1-3; D gene uncertain. V was pared by 0 bases and J by 4 bases, with 4 bases between. CDR1 is LGHDT, CDR2 YNNKEL, per germline (reference sequence). This CDR3 comprises 13 residues. CDR3 coding DNA: TGTGCCAGCAGCCAAGAAAAAGGAAACACCATATATTTT. The encoded protein is CASSQEKGNTIYF.

This clone was seen only a few times. The chain carries TRBV5-1 and TRBJ2-7, with 11 bases fitting TRBD1. With 4 bases clipped from V and 1 base from J, the junction kept 4 bases outside the gene matches. This CDR3 is built from 15 residues. Per germline, CDR1 SGHRS and CDR2 YFSETQ. This CDR3 is CASSQGQGVSYEQYF. The CDR3 coding sequence is TGCGCCAGCAGCCAGGGACAGGGGGTTTCCTACGAGCAGTACTTC.

This clone was detected once. V is TRBV3-1 (or the pseudogene TRBV3-2) and J is TRBJ1-1; no definite D call. The length of the CDR3 is 15 residues. V lost 1 base to trimming and J lost 3 bases, with 12 bases between them. Germline CDR1 reads LGHDT; CDR2 reads YNNKEL (reference sequence). Here the CDR3 reads CASSQARVGYTEAFF. The CDR3 DNA is TGTGCCAGCAGCCAAGCAAGGGTAGGGTACACTGAAGCTTTCTTT.

Regarding this clone: A read error may explain this, as a much larger clone is one base away. V is TRBV6-2 or TRBV6-3 and J is TRBJ2-7; perhaps TRBD2 as D (5 bases). Germline V CDR1 and CDR2: MNHEY, SVGEGT. Trimming removed 0 bases from V and 3 bases from J, with 12 bases in between. The CDR3 is 15 amino acids. CDR3 protein: CASSYSPDGVYEQYF. The CDR3 DNA reads as TGTGCCAGCAGTTACTCACCTGACGGGGTCTACGAGCAGTACTTC.

The chain carries TRBV7-8 and TRBJ1-3, with unresolved D. Germline values: CDR1 SGHVS, CDR2 FQNEAQ. The V and J ends lost 1 base and 3 bases respectively, with 4 bases between them. The CDR3 extends over 13 amino acids. This chain's CDR3 is CASSLDGGNTIYF. The CDR3 DNA is TGTGCCAGCAGCTTAGACGGTGGAAACACCATATATTTT.

The chain couples TRBV13 to TRBJ1-6; TRBD1 matches 8 bases. The V gene end was trimmed by 8 bases and the J gene end by 10 bases; junction bases not matched to a gene: 7. CDR3 size: 13 residues. Per the germline V gene, CDR1 is PRHDT and CDR2 is FYEKMQ (reference sequence). CDR3 nucleotides: TGTGCCAGCTCTAGACAGGGGAGATCACCCCTCCACTTT. This gives the protein CASSRQGRSPLHF.

V is TRBV6-5 and J is TRBJ1-1, with D hard to call. Trimming took 2 bases from V and 0 from J, leaving 7 bases between them. The CDR3 is 14 residues long. CDR1 is MNHEY, CDR2 SVGAGI, per germline. The CDR3 here is CASSYNVLNTEAFF. The CDR3 coding sequence is TGTGCCAGCAGTTACAACGTACTGAACACTGAAGCTTTCTTT.

The chain carries TRBV19 and TRBJ1-1; 7 nucleotides align to TRBD1. The CDR3 is 13 residues long. V shed 7 bases and J 5 bases; nucleotides not matched to a gene: 7. From germline, CDR1 is LNHDA and CDR2 SQIVND (reference sequence). CDR3 sequence reads: CASTTQGWTEAFF. The CDR3 DNA sequence: TGTGCCAGTACTACACAGGGGTGGACTGAAGCTTTCTTT.

This clone has only one observation. The chain joins TRBV7-6 to TRBJ1-1; D call uncertain. CDR1 is SGHVS and CDR2 is FNYEAQ in the germline V gene. V was trimmed by 4 bases and J by 0 bases, leaving 9 bases between them. There are 14 residues in the CDR3. The CDR3: CASSSDNMNTEAFF. CDR3 bases: TGTGCCAGCAGCTCAGACAACATGAACACTGAAGCTTTCTTT.

V usage is TRBV15 and J usage is TRBJ2-5; 10 bases are a match to TRBD2. CDR3 length: 15 residues. The germline CDR1 and CDR2 sequences are LNHNV and YYDKDF (reference sequence). The junction had 2 bases not matched to a gene; V was cut back by 2 bases and J by 2 bases. The chain's CDR3 is CATSRQLAGQETQYF. CDR3 DNA sequence: TGTGCCACCAGCAGACAACTAGCGGGGCAAGAGACCCAGTACTTC.

This sequence joins TRBV18 and TRBJ1-1; D possibly corresponds to TRBD1 (5 bases). CDR1 is KGHSH, CDR2 LQKENI, per germline. V was cut by 8 bases and J by 3 bases, with 16 bases left in between. The CDR3 covers 14 residues. The CDR3 spells CASREGSGYTEAFF. The CDR3 DNA is TGTGCCAGCCGCGAAGGTTCAGGGTACACTGAAGCTTTCTTT.